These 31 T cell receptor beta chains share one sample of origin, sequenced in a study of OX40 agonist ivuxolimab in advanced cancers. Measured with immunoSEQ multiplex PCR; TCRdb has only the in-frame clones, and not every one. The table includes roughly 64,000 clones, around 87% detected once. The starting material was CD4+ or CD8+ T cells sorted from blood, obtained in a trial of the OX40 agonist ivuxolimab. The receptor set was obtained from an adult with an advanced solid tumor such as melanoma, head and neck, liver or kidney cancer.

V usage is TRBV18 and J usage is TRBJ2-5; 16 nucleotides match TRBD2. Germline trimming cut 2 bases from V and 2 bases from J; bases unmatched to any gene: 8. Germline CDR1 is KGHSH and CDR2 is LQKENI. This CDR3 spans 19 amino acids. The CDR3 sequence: CASSPGGLAGGPLQETQYF. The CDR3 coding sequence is TGTGCCAGCTCACCAGGGGGACTAGCGGGAGGGCCATTACAAGAGACCCAGTACTTC. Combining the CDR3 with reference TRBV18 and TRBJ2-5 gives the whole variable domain NAGVMQNPRHLVRRRGQEARLRCSPMKGHSHVYWYRQLPEEGLKFMVYLQKENIIDESGMPKERFSAEFPKEGPSILRIQQVVRGDSAAYFCASSPGGLAGGPLQETQYFGPGTRLLVL.

Here the CDR3 DNA reads TGCGCCAGCAGACCGGACAGGCTACCCCGATACGAGCAGTACTTC. It codes for CASRPDRLPRYEQYF. The genes are TRBV10-1 and TRBJ2-7; 7 bases align to TRBD1. V lost 6 bases and J lost 4; bases outside the gene matches: 12. The length of the CDR3 is 15 residues. Germline V gives CDR1 WNHNN, CDR2 SYGVQD (reference sequence).

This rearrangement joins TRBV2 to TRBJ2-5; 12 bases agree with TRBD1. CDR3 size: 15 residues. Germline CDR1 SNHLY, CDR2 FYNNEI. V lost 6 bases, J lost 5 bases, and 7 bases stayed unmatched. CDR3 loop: CASRTGTGGWETQYF. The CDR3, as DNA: TGTGCCAGCAGGACGGGGACAGGGGGCTGGGAGACCCAGTACTTC.

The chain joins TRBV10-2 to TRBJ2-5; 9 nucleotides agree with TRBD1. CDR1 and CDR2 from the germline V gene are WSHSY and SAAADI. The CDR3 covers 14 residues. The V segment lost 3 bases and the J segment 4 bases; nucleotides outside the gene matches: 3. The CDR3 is CASSETGGLETQYF. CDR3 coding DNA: TGCGCCAGCAGTGAAACAGGGGGCTTAGAGACCCAGTACTTC.

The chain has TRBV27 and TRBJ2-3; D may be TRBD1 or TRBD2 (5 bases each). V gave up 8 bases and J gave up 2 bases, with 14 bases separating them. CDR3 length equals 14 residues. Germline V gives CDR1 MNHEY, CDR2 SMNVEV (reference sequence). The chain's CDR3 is CASWALGTTDTQYF. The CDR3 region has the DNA TGTGCCAGCTGGGCCCTGGGGACCACAGATACGCAGTATTTT.

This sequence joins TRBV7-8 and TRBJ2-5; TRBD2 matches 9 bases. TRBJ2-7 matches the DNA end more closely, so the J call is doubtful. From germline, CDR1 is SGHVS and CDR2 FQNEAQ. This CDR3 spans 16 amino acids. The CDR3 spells CASSLAPSGMGGEQYF. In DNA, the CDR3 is TGTGCCAGCAGCTTAGCTCCTAGCGGGATGGGTGGCGAGCAGTACTTC.

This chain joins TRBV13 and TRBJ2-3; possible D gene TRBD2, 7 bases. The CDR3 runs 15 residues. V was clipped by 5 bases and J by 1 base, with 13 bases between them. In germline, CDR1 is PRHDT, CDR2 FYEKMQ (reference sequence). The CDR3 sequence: CASSEAGAGTDTQYF. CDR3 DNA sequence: TGTGCCAGCAGCGAGGCGGGGGCCGGCACAGATACGCAGTATTTT.

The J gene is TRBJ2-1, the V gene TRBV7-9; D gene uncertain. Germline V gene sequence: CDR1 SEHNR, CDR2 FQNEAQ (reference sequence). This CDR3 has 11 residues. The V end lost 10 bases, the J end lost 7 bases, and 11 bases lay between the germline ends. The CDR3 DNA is TGTGCCATACCTAGGGCGAATGAGCAGTTCTTC. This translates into CAIPRANEQFF.

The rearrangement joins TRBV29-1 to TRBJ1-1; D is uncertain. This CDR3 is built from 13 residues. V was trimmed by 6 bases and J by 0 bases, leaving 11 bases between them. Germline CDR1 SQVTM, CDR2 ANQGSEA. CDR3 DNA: TGCAGCGTCCAACCGGGCATGAACACTGAAGCTTTCTTT. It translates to CSVQPGMNTEAFF. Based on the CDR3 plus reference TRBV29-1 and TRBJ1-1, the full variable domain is SAVISQKPSRDICQRGTSLTIQCQVDSQVTMMFWYRQQPGQSLTLIATANQGSEATYESGFVIDKFPISRPNLTFSTLTVSNMSPEDSSIYLCSVQPGMNTEAFFGQGTRLTVV.

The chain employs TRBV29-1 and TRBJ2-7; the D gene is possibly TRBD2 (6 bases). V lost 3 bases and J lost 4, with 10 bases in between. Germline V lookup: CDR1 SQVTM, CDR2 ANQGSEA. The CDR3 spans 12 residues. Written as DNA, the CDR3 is TGCAGCGTTGAGCTAGGACTATACGAGCAGTACTTC. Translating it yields CSVELGLYEQYF.

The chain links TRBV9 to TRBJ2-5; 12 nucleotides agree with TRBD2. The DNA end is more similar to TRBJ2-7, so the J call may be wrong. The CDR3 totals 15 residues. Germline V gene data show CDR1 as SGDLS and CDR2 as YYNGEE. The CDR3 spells CASSPRLAGENEQYF. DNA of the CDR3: TGTGCCAGCAGCCCTCGACTAGCGGGAGAGAACGAGCAGTACTTC.

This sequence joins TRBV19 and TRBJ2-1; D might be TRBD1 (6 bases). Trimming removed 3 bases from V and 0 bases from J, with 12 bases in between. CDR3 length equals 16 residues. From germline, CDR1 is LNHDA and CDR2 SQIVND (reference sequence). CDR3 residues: CASSMPLGHSYNEQFF. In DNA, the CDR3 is TGTGCCAGTAGTATGCCTTTGGGACACTCCTACAATGAGCAGTTCTTC.

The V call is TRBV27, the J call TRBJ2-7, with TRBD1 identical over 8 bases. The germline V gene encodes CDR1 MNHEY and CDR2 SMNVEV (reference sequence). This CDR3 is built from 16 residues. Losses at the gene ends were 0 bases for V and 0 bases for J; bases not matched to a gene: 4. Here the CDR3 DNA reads TGTGCCAGCAGTTTATCGGGGGACAGGTTCTCCTACGAGCAGTACTTC. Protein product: CASSLSGDRFSYEQYF.

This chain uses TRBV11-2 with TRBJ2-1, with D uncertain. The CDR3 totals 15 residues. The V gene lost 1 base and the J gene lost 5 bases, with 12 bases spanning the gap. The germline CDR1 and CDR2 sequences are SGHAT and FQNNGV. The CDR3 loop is CASSLVSRNDNEQFF. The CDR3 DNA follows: TGTGCCAGCAGCTTAGTTTCCAGAAACGACAATGAGCAGTTCTTC.

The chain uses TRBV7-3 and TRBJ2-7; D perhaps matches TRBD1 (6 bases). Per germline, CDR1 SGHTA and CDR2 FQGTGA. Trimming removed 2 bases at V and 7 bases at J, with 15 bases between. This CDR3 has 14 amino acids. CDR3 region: CASSLVPRGHEQYF. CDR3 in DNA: TGTGCCAGCAGCTTAGTTCCAAGGGGACATGAGCAGTACTTC.

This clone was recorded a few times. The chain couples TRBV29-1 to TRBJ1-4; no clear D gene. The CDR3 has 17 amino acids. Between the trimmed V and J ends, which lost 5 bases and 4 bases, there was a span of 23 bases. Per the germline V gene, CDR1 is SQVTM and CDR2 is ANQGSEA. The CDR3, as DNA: TGCAGCGTTCTTTCGGTGCAGGACGACGGCATTAATGAAAAACTGTTTTTT. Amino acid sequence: CSVLSVQDDGINEKLFF.

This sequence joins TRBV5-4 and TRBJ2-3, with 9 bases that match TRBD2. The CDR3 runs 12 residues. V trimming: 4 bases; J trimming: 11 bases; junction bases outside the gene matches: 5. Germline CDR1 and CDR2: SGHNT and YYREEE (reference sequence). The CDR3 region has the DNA TGTGCCAGCAGCCCGGGACTAGCTGGGCAGTATTTT. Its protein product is CASSPGLAGQYF.

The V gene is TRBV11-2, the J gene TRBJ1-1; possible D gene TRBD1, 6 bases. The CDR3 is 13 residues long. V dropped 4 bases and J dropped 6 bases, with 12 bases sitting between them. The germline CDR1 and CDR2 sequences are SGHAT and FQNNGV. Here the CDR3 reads CASSWVEGAEAFF. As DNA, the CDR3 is TGTGCCAGCAGCTGGGTGGAGGGGGCTGAAGCTTTCTTT.

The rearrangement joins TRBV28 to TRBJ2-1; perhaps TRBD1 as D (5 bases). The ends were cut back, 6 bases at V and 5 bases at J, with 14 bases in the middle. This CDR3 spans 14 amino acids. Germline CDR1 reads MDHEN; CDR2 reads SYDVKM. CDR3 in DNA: TGTGCCAGCAGCTGGCCAGGGATCCACAATGAGCAGTTCTTC. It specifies CASSWPGIHNEQFF. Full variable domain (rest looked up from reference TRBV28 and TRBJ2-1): DVKVTQSSRYLVKRTGEKVFLECVQDMDHENMFWYRQDPGLGLRLIYFSYDVKMKEKGDIPEGYSVSREKKERFSLILESASTNQTSMYLCASSWPGIHNEQFFGPGTRLTVL.

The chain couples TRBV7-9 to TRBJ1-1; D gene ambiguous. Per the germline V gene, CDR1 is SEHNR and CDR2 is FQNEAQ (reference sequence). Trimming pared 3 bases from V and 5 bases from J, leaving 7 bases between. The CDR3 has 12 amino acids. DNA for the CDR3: TGTGCCAGCAGCTTTGCTGGGACTGAAGCTTTCTTT. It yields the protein CASSFAGTEAFF.

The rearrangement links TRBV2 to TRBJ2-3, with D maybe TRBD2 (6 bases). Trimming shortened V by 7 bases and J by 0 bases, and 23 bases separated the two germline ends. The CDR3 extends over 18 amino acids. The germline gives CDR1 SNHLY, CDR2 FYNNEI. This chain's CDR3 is CASMGLVGGYPSTDTQYF. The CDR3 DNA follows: TGTGCCAGCATGGGATTGGTCGGGGGTTACCCTAGCACAGATACGCAGTATTTT. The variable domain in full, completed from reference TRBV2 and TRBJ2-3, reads EPEVTQTPSHQVTQMGQEVILRCVPISNHLYFYWYRQILGQKVEFLVSFYNNEISEKSEIFDDQFSVERPDGSNFTLKIRSTKLEDSAMYFCASMGLVGGYPSTDTQYFGPGTRLTVL.

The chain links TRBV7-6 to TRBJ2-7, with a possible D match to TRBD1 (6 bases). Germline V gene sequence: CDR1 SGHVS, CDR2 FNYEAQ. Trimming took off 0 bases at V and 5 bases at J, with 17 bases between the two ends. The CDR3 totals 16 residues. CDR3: CASSLALTDSGDEQYF. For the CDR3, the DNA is TGTGCCAGCAGCTTAGCGCTAACGGACTCAGGGGACGAGCAGTACTTC.

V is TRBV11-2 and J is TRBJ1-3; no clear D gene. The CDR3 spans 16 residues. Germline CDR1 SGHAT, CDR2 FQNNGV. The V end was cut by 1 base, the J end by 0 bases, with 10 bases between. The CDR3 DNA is TGTGCCAGCAGCTTAGGCATGGGCCTCTCTGGAAACACCATATATTTT. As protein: CASSLGMGLSGNTIYF.

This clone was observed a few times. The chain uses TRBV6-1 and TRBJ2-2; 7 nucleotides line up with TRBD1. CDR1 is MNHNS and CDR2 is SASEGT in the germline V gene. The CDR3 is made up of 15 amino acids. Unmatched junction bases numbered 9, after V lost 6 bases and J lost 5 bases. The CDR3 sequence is CASSNRGPGTGELFF. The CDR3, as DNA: TGTGCCAGCAGCAACAGGGGACCGGGGACCGGGGAGCTGTTTTTT.

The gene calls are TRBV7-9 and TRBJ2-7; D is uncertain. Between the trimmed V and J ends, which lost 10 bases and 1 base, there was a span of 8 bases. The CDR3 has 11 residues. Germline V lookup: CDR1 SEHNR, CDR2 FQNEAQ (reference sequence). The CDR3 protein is CATGFSYEQYF. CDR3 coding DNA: TGTGCCACAGGATTTTCCTACGAGCAGTACTTC.

The CDR3 region has the DNA TGTGCCAGCAGTGAAGCAAACAGGGACAATGAGCAGTTCTTC. Its protein product is CASSEANRDNEQFF. The chain is built from TRBV6-1 and TRBJ2-1, with TRBD1 as a possible D gene (6 bases). Per the germline V gene, CDR1 is MNHNS and CDR2 is SASEGT. There are 14 residues in the CDR3. Deletions cut 0 bases from V and 5 bases from J, with 8 bases between.

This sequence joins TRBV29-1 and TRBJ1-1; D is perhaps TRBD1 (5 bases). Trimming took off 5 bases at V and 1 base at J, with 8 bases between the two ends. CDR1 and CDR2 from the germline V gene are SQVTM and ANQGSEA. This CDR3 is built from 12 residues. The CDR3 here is CSVPQGNTEAFF. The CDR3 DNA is TGCAGCGTTCCCCAGGGGAACACTGAAGCTTTCTTT.

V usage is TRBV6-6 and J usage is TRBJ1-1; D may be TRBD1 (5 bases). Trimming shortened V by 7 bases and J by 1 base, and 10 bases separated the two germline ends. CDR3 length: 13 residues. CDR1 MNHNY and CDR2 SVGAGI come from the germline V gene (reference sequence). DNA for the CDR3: TGTGCCAGCAAAGTGACAGAGAACACTGAAGCTTTCTTT. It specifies CASKVTENTEAFF.

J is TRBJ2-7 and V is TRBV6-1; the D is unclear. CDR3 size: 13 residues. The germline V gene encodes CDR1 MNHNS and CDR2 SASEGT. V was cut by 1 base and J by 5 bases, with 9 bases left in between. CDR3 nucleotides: TGTGCCAGCAGTGAAGTTCAAGGCGACGAGCAGTACTTC. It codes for CASSEVQGDEQYF.

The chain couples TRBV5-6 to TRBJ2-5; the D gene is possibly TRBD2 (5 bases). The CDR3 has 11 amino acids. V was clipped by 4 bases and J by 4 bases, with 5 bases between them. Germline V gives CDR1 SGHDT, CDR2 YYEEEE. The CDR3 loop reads CASSAGETQYF. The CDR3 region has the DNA TGTGCCAGCAGCGCGGGAGAGACCCAGTACTTC. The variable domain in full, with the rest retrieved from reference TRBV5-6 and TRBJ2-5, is DAGVTQSPTHLIKTRGQQVTLRCSPKSGHDTVSWYQQALGQGPQFIFQYYEEEERQRGNFPDRFSGHQFPNYSSELNVNALLLGDSALYLCASSAGETQYFGPGTRLLVL.

The CDR3 DNA sequence: TGTGCCAGTGCGGACAGGGCGAGCACCGGGGAGCTGTTTTTT. Protein sequence: CASADRASTGELFF. This chain links TRBV27 with TRBJ2-2, with 8 bases aligning to TRBD1. CDR3 length: 14 amino acids. The trim removed 9 bases at V and 4 bases at J, leaving 7 bases unmatched. Germline V gene lookup returns CDR1 MNHEY and CDR2 SMNVEV (reference sequence).